The source of this TCR beta chain is a study of tumor-infiltrating lymphocytes in primary liver carcinoma. Germline loops: CDR1 MNHNS, CDR2 SASEGT. The CDR3 length is 12 residues. Details on this clonotype: One end of the junction does not line up with germline, which may come from a read error.

The tissue used was unsorted bulk material of about 19-30 mg. RNA and DNA were co-extracted from it with the AllPrep DNA/RNA mini kit. The researchers produced TCR beta cDNA from about 510 ng total RNA with a constant-region primer. Slightly modified ARM-PCR served as the procedure for the TCR beta libraries. These libraries came from three rounds of nested multiplex PCR. Both of the initial two PCR rounds ran for approximately 10 cycles and employed TRBV1-TRBV30 forward primers alongside a C-beta reverse primer. MiXCR, run by TCRdb on the multiplex PCR reads, gives a single entry per CDR3 protein. The data show under 50,000 distinct CDR3 sequences, about two thirds seen once.

The V call is TRBV6-1, the J call TRBJ1-1, with a tentative D call TRBD1 (5 bases). The sample was liver tumor tissue from sampling region 5. Described subset: tumor region T5, tumor centre. The sequence was collected from a man in his forties or fifties with primary liver carcinoma and hepatitis B virus infection. Here the CDR3 reads CVSSLLFRAASF. CDR3 DNA: TGTGTCAGCAGCCTCCTTTTCAGGGCGGCTTCCTTT.